The 22 T cell receptor beta chains below come from one sample, sequenced in a study of read filtering for tumor transcriptome and immune sequencing. This library used around 400 ng RNA and molecular barcoded adaptors spanning alpha/delta and beta/gamma chains. TCRdb redid the calling of the reads with MiXCR, one entry per CDR3 protein. Of around 25,000 distinct CDR3 sequences in the sample, 20% to 25% were seen once. The sample taken for sequencing was a population of CD138-negative cells sorted from bone marrow. The receptor set was obtained from a donor aged 40 or over with multiple myeloma.

The chain links TRBV5-1 to TRBJ1-1; D perhaps matches TRBD1 (6 bases). V lost 2 bases, J lost 3 bases, and 11 bases lay in between. This CDR3 contains 14 residues. Germline V gene sequence: CDR1 SGHRS, CDR2 YFSETQ. The CDR3 bases are TGCGCCAGCAGCTTACAGGGAGGGTACACTGAAGCTTTCTTT. Translated, it gives CASSLQGGYTEAFF. Complete variable domain (other parts from reference TRBV5-1 and TRBJ1-1): KAGVTQTPRYLIKTRGQQVTLSCSPISGHRSVSWYQQTPGQGLQFLFEYFSETQRNKGNFPGRFSGRQFSNSRSEMNVSTLELGDSALYLCASSLQGGYTEAFFGQGTRLTVV.

Concerning this clonotype itself: No conserved phenylalanine or tryptophan ends this CDR3, so it is likely a read error. The rearrangement joins TRBV19 to TRBJ2-6, with D possibly TRBD1 on 8 matching bases. The CDR3 is 19 amino acids. CDR1 and CDR2 (germline): LNHDA, SQIVND (reference sequence). Trimming removed 3 bases at V and 4 bases at J, with 22 bases between. Here the CDR3 reads CASSMRQGRDSLGANVLTS. Here the CDR3 DNA reads TGTGCCAGTAGTATGAGACAGGGGAGGGACTCTCTGGGGGCCAACGTCCTGACTTCC.

Comment on this clonotype: This may be a read error, as it is one base from a much larger clone. The gene calls are TRBV25-1 and TRBJ1-4; a weak D match, TRBD1 (6 bases). Germline CDR1 reads MGHDK; CDR2 reads SYGVNS. With 0 bases removed from V and 7 bases from J, the gap between germline ends came to 15 bases. This CDR3 comprises 16 residues. The CDR3 spells CASSEYPEQGGEKLFF. In DNA form, the CDR3 reads TGTGCCAGCAGTGAATATCCCGAACAGGGAGGTGAAAAACTGTTTTTT.

This clonotype is medium-sized in the sample. Germline and junction disagree at one end, which may indicate a read error. This chain connects TRBV12-3 or TRBV12-4 to TRBJ2-1, with 8 bases that match TRBD1. The CDR3 covers 12 residues. CDR3 region: CASSLFGQGRRF. The CDR3 DNA reads as TGTGCCAGCAGTTTATTCGGACAGGGCAGGAGATTC.

This clonotype was detected ten times or more. The chain is built from TRBV19 and TRBJ2-5; weak D call: TRBD2 (6 bases). Germline-derived CDR1 and CDR2 are LNHDA and SQIVND (reference sequence). Between the trimmed V and J ends, which lost 10 bases and 5 bases, there was a span of 20 bases. The CDR3 is 14 residues long. In DNA, the CDR3 is TGTGCCACCAGGACTACCCCTAAGAAGGAGACCCAGTACTTC. As protein: CATRTTPKKETQYF.

The chain has TRBV6-6 and TRBJ1-2; TRBD1 matches at 7 bases. Looked up from germline, CDR1 is MNHNY and CDR2 is SVGAGI (reference sequence). This CDR3 has 14 residues. V lost 6 bases and J lost 1; bases outside the gene matches: 5. This chain's CDR3 is CASRQQGYNYGYTF. CDR3 DNA sequence: TGTGCCAGCAGGCAACAGGGGTATAACTATGGCTACACCTTC.

In this sample, this clonotype turned up many times. The gene calls are TRBV28 and TRBJ1-5; D is unclear. CDR1 and CDR2 (germline): MDHEN, SYDVKM. This CDR3 is built from 16 residues. Trimming took off 3 bases at V and 2 bases at J, with 14 bases between the two ends. As DNA, the CDR3 is TGTGCCAGCAGTTTTTGGACCCTGGGTGGCAATCAGCCCCAGCATTTT. Residues: CASSFWTLGGNQPQHF. The variable domain in full, completed from reference TRBV28 and TRBJ1-5, reads DVKVTQSSRYLVKRTGEKVFLECVQDMDHENMFWYRQDPGLGLRLIYFSYDVKMKEKGDIPEGYSVSREKKERFSLILESASTNQTSMYLCASSFWTLGGNQPQHFGDGTRLSIL.

This clonotype was detected a few times. The CDR3 loop is CASTKGTRVTETQYF. The CDR3, as DNA: TGTGCCAGCACCAAAGGGACTAGAGTCACAGAGACCCAGTACTTC. The chain carries TRBV7-8 and TRBJ2-5; 8 bases are a match to TRBD2. There are 15 residues in the CDR3. CDR1 and CDR2 from the germline V gene are SGHVS and FQNEAQ. V dropped 7 bases and J dropped 4; count of bases not matched to a gene: 11. Based on the CDR3 plus reference TRBV7-8 and TRBJ2-5, the full variable domain is GAGVSQSPRYKVAKRGQDVALRCDPISGHVSLFWYQQALGQGPEFLTYFQNEAQLDKSGLPSDRFFAERPEGSVSTLKIQRTQQEDSAVYLCASTKGTRVTETQYFGPGTRLLVL.

The chain uses TRBV9 and TRBJ2-3; TRBD2 might be the D (5 bases). Trimming removed 4 bases at V and 2 bases at J, with 17 bases between. Germline CDR1 SGDLS, CDR2 YYNGEE. The CDR3 loop spans 16 amino acids. CDR3 sequence (DNA): TGTGCCAGCAGCCAGAGTGGGCGGGTTCTCACAGATACGCAGTATTTT. Translating gives CASSQSGRVLTDTQYF. Filled out from reference TRBV9 and TRBJ2-3, the complete variable domain reads DSGVTQTPKHLITATGQRVTLRCSPRSGDLSVYWYQQSLDQGLQFLIQYYNGEERAKGNILERFSAQQFPDLHSELNLSSLELGDSALYFCASSQSGRVLTDTQYFGPGTRLTVL.

The chain employs TRBV4-1 and TRBJ1-5, with TRBD1 matching 8 bases. Germline values: CDR1 MGHRA, CDR2 YSYEKL. Losses at the gene ends were 3 bases for V and 7 bases for J; bases not matched to a gene: 8. The CDR3 runs 15 residues. CDR3 DNA sequence: TGCGCCAGCAGCCAGGCAGGGGGCTGGGAACAGCCCCAGCATTTT. It codes for CASSQAGGWEQPQHF.

This clonotype was picked up many times. The rearrangement links TRBV30 to TRBJ2-2; 9 positions match TRBD2. Germline lookup yields CDR1 GTSNPN and CDR2 SVGIG (reference sequence). V was clipped by 2 bases and J by 5 bases; unmatched bases: 9. This CDR3 has 16 amino acids. The CDR3: CAWSLVRGGRTGELFF. The CDR3 DNA follows: TGTGCCTGGAGTCTAGTGCGGGGGGGCCGGACCGGGGAGCTGTTTTTT.

The table lists this clonotype with many counts. Compared with germline, one end of the junction differs, possibly owing to a read error. V is TRBV20-1 and J is TRBJ1-1; 8 bases fit TRBD1. Germline CDR1 and CDR2: DFQATT and SNEGSKA (reference sequence). The CDR3 totals 14 residues. CDR3 coding DNA: TGCAGTGCTGGAGACAGGGGCGGTTCGACTGAAGCTTTCTTT. Its translation is CSAGDRGGSTEAFF.

This clonotype was seen a handful of times. One end of the junction varies from germline; a read error may be responsible. The V call is TRBV6-5, the J call TRBJ2-7; D possibly corresponds to TRBD2 (5 bases). Germline assignment: CDR1 MNHEY and CDR2 SVGAGI. This CDR3 contains 15 residues. This chain's CDR3 is CASSYSGRGWYEQYF. CDR3 DNA sequence: TGTGCCAGCAGCTACTCGGGGAGAGGATGGTACGAGCAGTACTTC.

Regarding this clonotype: The junction and the germline gene differ at one end; a read error may be behind it. This chain links TRBV7-9 with TRBJ2-5; D possibly corresponds to TRBD2 (7 bases). Germline CDR1 reads SEHNR; CDR2 reads FQNEAQ (reference sequence). This CDR3 comprises 15 residues. The CDR3 here is CASSLRGGAEETLYF. CDR3 in DNA: TGTGCCAGCAGCTTACGTGGGGGGGCCGAGGAGACCCTGTACTTC.

This clonotype was recorded many times. The rearrangement links TRBV6-5 to TRBJ2-6; the match to TRBD1 covers 10 bases. Trimming cost V 4 bases and J 0 bases; bases outside gene matches: 6. The CDR3 runs 18 residues. Germline CDR1 is MNHEY and CDR2 is SVGAGI. The CDR3: CASSSRDRGFSGANVLTF. As DNA, the CDR3 is TGTGCCAGCAGTTCCAGGGACAGGGGCTTCTCTGGGGCCAACGTCCTGACTTTC.

In this sample, this clonotype turned up many times. The V gene is TRBV3-1, the J gene TRBJ2-1; D gene ambiguous. This CDR3 contains 13 residues. V lost 2 bases to trimming and J lost 7 bases, with 9 bases between them. The germline V gene has CDR1 LGHDT and CDR2 YNNKEL (reference sequence). The CDR3 nucleotides read TGTGCCAGCAGCCAATCACGGCCGAATGAGCAGTTCTTC. This encodes CASSQSRPNEQFF.

With respect to this clonotype: This clone may be a read error of a much larger clone one base away. The rearrangement uses TRBV5-1 and TRBJ2-3; D unresolved. Germline CDR1 is SGHRS and CDR2 is YFSETQ. The V end lost 2 bases, the J end lost 3 bases, and 10 bases lay between the germline ends. The CDR3 has 14 residues. In DNA, the CDR3 is TGCGCCAGCAGCTTTGCTGTTGGTACAGATACGCAGTATTTT. This translates into CASSFAVGTDTQYF. Complete variable domain (other parts from reference TRBV5-1 and TRBJ2-3): KAGVTQTPRYLIKTRGQQVTLSCSPISGHRSVSWYQQTPGQGLQFLFEYFSETQRNKGNFPGRFSGRQFSNSRSEMNVSTLELGDSALYLCASSFAVGTDTQYFGPGTRLTVL.

This clonotype was seen just once. At one end the junction does not follow the germline gene, possibly because of a read error. The J gene is TRBJ1-1, the V gene TRBV10-3; possibly TRBD1 for D (5 bases). The V gene's germline CDR1 is ENHRY and CDR2 SYGVKD. The CDR3 runs to 14 residues. In nucleotides, the CDR3 is TGTGCCATCAGCAGTGACAGAAGGAACACTGAAACTTTCTTT. Protein: CAISSDRRNTETFF.

At least ten counts were recorded for this clonotype. V gene TRBV20-1 combines with J gene TRBJ2-5, with D perhaps matching TRBD1 (6 bases). Germline CDR1 is DFQATT and CDR2 is SNEGSKA (reference sequence). The CDR3 contains 14 residues. Trimming stripped 6 bases from V and 1 base from J, with 15 bases between. This CDR3 reads CSAPNQGSQETQYF. The CDR3 coding sequence is TGCAGTGCACCTAATCAGGGGTCCCAAGAGACCCAGTACTTC.

In this sample, this clonotype turned up many times. The rearrangement uses TRBV2 and TRBJ2-5, with D hard to call. Germline V gene lookup returns CDR1 SNHLY and CDR2 FYNNEI. With 5 bases removed from V and 4 bases from J, the gap between germline ends came to 5 bases. The CDR3 runs 11 residues. The CDR3 region has the DNA TGTGCCAGCAGTCCGCTAGAGACCCAGTACTTC. Residues: CASSPLETQYF.

Points on this clonotype: Possible read error: a much larger clone is one base away. The gene calls are TRBV7-9 and TRBJ2-2, with D possibly called TRBD1 or TRBD2 (5 bases each). The V gene lost 3 bases and the J gene lost 7 bases, with 15 bases spanning the gap. The V gene's germline CDR1 is SEHNR and CDR2 FQNEAQ (reference sequence). The CDR3 sequence is 15 residues long. CDR3 sequence: CASSFRGPSYGELFF. The CDR3 DNA sequence: TGTGCCAGCAGCTTTCGGGGCCCGAGCTACGGGGAGCTGTTTTTT. Filled out from reference TRBV7-9 and TRBJ2-2, the complete variable domain reads DTGVSQNPRHKITKRGQNVTFRCDPISEHNRLYWYRQTLGQGPEFLTYFQNEAQLEKSRLLSDRFSAERPKGSFSTLEIQRTEQGDSAMYLCASSFRGPSYGELFFGEGSRLTVL.

This clonotype was detected many times. This rearrangement joins TRBV9 to TRBJ2-3; 8 nucleotides line up with TRBD2. CDR1 is SGDLS and CDR2 is YYNGEE in the germline V gene. The CDR3 sequence is 15 residues long. Trimming removed 6 bases from V and 6 bases from J; junction bases left unmatched: 12. The CDR3 here is CASTLGGLDADTQYF. The CDR3 DNA reads as TGTGCCAGCACCCTAGGGGGACTAGACGCTGATACGCAGTATTTT.